The 4 T cell receptor beta chains given below trace back to one sample, sequenced in a study of control samples from healthy donors and cancer patients. TCRdb's copy holds only in-frame clones and misses some; the assay was immunoSEQ multiplex PCR. In the table there are fewer than 60,000 clones, about 87% of which are singletons. Sequenced: PBMCs. These receptors all stem from a woman aged 55-69 years with lung cancer.

J is TRBJ1-4 and V is TRBV5-1; D perhaps matches TRBD1 (5 bases). The germline V gene has CDR1 SGHRS and CDR2 YFSETQ. Trimming left V 7 bases short and J 8 bases short, with 21 bases between. The CDR3 extends over 15 amino acids. CDR3 sequence reads: CASRETVSGGEKLFF. In DNA, the CDR3 is TGCGCCAGCCGGGAGACAGTCTCTGGAGGGGAAAAACTGTTTTTT. The variable domain in full, with the rest retrieved from reference TRBV5-1 and TRBJ1-4, is KAGVTQTPRYLIKTRGQQVTLSCSPISGHRSVSWYQQTPGQGLQFLFEYFSETQRNKGNFPGRFSGRQFSNSRSEMNVSTLELGDSALYLCASRETVSGGEKLFFGSGTQLSVL.

There are a few counts of this clone. This CDR3 is also generated by other DNA sequences in the sample. The rearrangement joins TRBV7-9 to TRBJ2-5; D may be TRBD1 or TRBD2 (6 bases each). The CDR3 is 14 residues long. V shed 3 bases and J shed 2 bases, with 10 bases lying between them. Germline CDR1 SEHNR, CDR2 FQNEAQ (reference sequence). The CDR3: CASSLGGAQETQYF. In DNA, the CDR3 is TGTGCCAGCAGCTTGGGGGGCGCTCAAGAGACCCAGTACTTC.

The J gene is TRBJ1-2, the V gene TRBV6-5, with unresolved D. V was clipped by 2 bases and J by 2 bases, with 15 bases between them. Germline values: CDR1 MNHEY, CDR2 SVGAGI. The CDR3 is 16 residues long. As DNA, the CDR3 is TGTGCCAGCAGTTACGACGTCGTACCGCTCAACTATGGCTACACCTTC. Translating gives CASSYDVVPLNYGYTF.

The chain carries TRBV10-1 and TRBJ2-1, with 7 bases matching TRBD2. The CDR3 has 15 amino acids. Germline V gene lookup returns CDR1 WNHNN and CDR2 SYGVQD (reference sequence). Trimming at V came to 0 bases and at J to 7 bases, leaving 6 bases not matched to a gene. The CDR3 region is CASSESRGGGNEQFF. For the CDR3, the DNA is TGCGCCAGCAGTGAGTCACGGGGCGGGGGAAATGAGCAGTTCTTC.